This T cell receptor beta chain was captured by sequencing in a study of cytomegalovirus exposure and HLA in healthy donors. Study-level results: About 87% or about 30% of the time was how often most TCR beta V segments were productive, according to an earlier analysis. In a later analysis, a genetic analysis reported fewer productive-TCR N-insertions in an Asian-associated ancestry cluster than the cohort average. The authors enumerated 164 TCR beta chains as linked to cytomegalovirus.

Concerning this clone: Its antigen is currently unknown.

Researchers ran the PCR with 60 Vbeta and 13 Jbeta primers. Clones were read by immunoSEQ multiplex PCR, and TCRdb kept only the in-frame ones, dropping some. The sample records about 43,000 clones, under 70% being singletons. This CDR3 is built from 14 residues. The germline V gene encodes CDR1 SGDLS and CDR2 YYNGEE. V gave up 0 bases and J gave up 4 bases, with 10 bases separating them. The source material was PBMCs. This chain links TRBV9 with TRBJ1-1, with D unresolved. The source is a man aged 55 to 70 in good health and CMV-seropositive. CDR3 region: CASSVGPGGTEAFF. For the CDR3, the DNA is TGTGCCAGCAGCGTAGGTCCGGGTGGCACTGAAGCTTTCTTT.